Sequencing of this T cell receptor (beta chain) was carried out in a study of identifying expanded T cells in peripheral blood. No infections or other immune events were documented during collection. The assay was immunoSEQ multiplex PCR, and TCRdb's table has in-frame clones only and misses some. Counted here are 70,000 to 95,000 clones, around nine tenths occurring once; the ten biggest clones make up about 4%. The V gene's germline CDR1 is MRHNA and CDR2 SNTAGT. The CDR3 contains 15 residues. V trimming: 5 bases; J trimming: 6 bases; junction bases outside the gene matches: 10. The source material was blood. This TCR derives from a person aged 18 to 75 in good health. The chain employs TRBV6-4 and TRBJ2-1, with TRBD2 matching 7 bases. As DNA, the CDR3 is TGTGCCAGCAGTTACGCGGGAGAAGGGTCCAATGAGCAGTTCTTC. Translated, it gives CASSYAGEGSNEQFF.